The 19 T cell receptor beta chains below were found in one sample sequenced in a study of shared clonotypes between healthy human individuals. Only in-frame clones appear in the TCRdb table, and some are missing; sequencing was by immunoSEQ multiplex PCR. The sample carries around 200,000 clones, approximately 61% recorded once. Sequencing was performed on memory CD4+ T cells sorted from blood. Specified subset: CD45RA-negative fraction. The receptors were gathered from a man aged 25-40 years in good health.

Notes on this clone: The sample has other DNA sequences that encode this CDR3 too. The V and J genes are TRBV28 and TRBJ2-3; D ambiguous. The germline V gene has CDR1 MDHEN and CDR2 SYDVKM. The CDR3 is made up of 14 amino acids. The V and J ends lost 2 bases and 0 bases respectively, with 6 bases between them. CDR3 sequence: CASSLAGSTDTQYF. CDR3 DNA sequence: TGTGCCAGCAGTTTAGCAGGTAGCACAGATACGCAGTATTTT.

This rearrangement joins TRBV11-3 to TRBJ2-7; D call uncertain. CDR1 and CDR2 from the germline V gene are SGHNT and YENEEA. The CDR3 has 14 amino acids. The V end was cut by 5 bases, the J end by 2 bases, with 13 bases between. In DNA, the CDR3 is TGTGCCAGCAGCGCCTGGCCAGACGCCTACGAGCAGTACTTC. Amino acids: CASSAWPDAYEQYF.

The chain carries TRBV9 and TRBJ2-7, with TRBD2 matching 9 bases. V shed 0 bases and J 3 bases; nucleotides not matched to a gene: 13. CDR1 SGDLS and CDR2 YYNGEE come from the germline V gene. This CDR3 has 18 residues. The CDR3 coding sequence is TGTGCCAGCAGCGTAGCCCCGTTGGCGGGAGGGAATCTCTACGAGCAGTACTTC. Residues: CASSVAPLAGGNLYEQYF.

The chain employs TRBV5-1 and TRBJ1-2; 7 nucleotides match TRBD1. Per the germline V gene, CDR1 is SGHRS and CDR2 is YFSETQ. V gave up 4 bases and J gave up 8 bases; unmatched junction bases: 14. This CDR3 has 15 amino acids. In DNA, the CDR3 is TGCGCCAGCAGCCCAACTTCCGGGACAGTGGACGGCTACACCTTC. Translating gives CASSPTSGTVDGYTF.

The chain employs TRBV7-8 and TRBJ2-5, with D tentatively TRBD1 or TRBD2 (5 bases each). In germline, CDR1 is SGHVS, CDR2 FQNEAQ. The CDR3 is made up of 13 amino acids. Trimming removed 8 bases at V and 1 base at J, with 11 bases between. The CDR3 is CASGGALQETQYF. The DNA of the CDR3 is TGTGCCAGCGGGGGAGCGCTCCAAGAGACCCAGTACTTC.

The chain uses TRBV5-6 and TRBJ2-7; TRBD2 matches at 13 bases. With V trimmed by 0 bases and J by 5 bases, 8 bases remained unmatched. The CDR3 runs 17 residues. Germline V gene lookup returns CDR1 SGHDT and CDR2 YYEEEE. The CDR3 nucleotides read TGTGCCAGCAGCTTGGTATTGCAGGGACTAGCGGGACACGAGCAGTACTTC. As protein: CASSLVLQGLAGHEQYF.

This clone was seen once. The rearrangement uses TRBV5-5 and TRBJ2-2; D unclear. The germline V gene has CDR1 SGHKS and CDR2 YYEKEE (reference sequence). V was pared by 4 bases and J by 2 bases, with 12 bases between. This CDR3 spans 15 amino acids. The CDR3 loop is CASSLRAINTGELFF. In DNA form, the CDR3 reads TGTGCCAGCAGCCTCCGGGCGATAAACACCGGGGAGCTGTTTTTT.

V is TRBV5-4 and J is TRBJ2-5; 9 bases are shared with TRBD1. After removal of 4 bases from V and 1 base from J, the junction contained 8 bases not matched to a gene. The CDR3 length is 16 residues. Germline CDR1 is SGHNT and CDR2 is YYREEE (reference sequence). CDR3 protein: CASSIGTGLIQETQYF. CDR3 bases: TGTGCCAGCAGCATCGGGACAGGGCTAATCCAAGAGACCCAGTACTTC.

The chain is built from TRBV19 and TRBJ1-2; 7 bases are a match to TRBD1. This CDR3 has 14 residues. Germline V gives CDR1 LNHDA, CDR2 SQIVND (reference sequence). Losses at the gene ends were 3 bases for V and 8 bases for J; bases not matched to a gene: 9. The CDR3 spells CASSMEGGHGGYTF. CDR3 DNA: TGTGCCAGTAGTATGGAAGGGGGCCACGGAGGCTACACCTTC.

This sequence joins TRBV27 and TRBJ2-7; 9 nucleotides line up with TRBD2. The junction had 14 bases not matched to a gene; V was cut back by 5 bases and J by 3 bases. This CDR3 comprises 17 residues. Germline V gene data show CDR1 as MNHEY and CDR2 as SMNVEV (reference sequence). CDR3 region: CASSPGTSILRIYEQYF. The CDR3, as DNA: TGTGCCAGCAGTCCCGGGACTAGCATCTTGAGGATCTACGAGCAGTACTTC.

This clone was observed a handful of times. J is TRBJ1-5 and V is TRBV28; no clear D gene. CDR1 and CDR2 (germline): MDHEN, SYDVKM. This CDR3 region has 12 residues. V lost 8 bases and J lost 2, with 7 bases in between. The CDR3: CASLSGNQPQHF. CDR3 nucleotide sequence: TGTGCCAGCTTGTCTGGCAATCAGCCCCAGCATTTT.

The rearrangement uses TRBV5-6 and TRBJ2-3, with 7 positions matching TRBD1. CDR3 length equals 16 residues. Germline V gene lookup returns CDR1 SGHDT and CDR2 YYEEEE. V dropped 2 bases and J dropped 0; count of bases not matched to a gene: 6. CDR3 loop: CASSLQGPGSTDTQYF. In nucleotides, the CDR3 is TGTGCCAGCAGCTTACAGGGGCCCGGGAGCACAGATACGCAGTATTTT.

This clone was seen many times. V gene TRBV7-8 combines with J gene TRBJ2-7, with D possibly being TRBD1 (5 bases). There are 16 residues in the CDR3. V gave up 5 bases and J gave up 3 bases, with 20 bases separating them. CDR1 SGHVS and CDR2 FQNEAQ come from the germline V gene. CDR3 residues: CASSPFRVPGNYEQYF. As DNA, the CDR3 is TGTGCCAGCAGCCCCTTTAGGGTGCCAGGGAACTACGAGCAGTACTTC.

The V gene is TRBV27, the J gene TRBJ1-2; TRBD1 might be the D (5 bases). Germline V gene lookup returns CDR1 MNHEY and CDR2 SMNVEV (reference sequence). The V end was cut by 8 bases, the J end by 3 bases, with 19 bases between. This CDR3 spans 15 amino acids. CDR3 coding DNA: TGTGCCAGCTGCAGGGTCGGTCTCTCCGACTATGGCTACACCTTC. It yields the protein CASCRVGLSDYGYTF.

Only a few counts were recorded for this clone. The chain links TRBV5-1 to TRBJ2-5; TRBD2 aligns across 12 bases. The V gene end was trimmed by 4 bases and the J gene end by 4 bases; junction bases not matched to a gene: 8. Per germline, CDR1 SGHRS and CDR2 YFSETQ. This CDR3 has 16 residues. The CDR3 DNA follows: TGCGCCAGCAGCCGAGGACTAGCGGGATTGACAGAGACCCAGTACTTC. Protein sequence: CASSRGLAGLTETQYF.

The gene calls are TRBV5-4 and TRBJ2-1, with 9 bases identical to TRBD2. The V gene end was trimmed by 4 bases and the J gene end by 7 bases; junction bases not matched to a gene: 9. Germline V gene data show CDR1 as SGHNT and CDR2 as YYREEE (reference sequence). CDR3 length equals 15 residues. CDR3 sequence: CASSAGTSWGNEQFF. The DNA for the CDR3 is TGTGCCAGCAGCGCAGGGACTAGCTGGGGGAATGAGCAGTTCTTC.

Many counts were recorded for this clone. CDR3 in amino acids: CASSQGLAFDNEQFF. For the CDR3, the DNA is TGTGCCAGCAGCCAGGGACTAGCATTTGACAATGAGCAGTTCTTC. The chain carries TRBV7-6 and TRBJ2-1, with 9 bases aligning to TRBD2. The CDR3 spans 15 residues. Trimming took 5 bases from V and 5 from J; bases not matched to a gene: 7. The germline CDR1 and CDR2 sequences are SGHVS and FNYEAQ.

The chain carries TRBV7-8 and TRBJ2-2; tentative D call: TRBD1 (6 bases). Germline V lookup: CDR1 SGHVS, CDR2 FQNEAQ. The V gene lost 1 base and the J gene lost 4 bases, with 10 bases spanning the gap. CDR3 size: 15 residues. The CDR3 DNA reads TGTGCCAGCAGCTTAGTACAGGGAGTCACCGGGGAGCTGTTTTTT. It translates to CASSLVQGVTGELFF.

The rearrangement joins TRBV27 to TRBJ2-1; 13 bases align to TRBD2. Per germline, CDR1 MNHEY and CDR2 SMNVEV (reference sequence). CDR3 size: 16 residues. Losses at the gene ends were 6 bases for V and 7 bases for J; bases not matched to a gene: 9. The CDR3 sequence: CASRKAGLAGRNEQFF. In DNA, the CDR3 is TGTGCCAGCAGAAAAGCGGGACTAGCGGGGAGGAATGAGCAGTTCTTC.